This note documents a single T cell receptor (beta chain) sequence. This table comes from immunoSEQ multiplex PCR, and its TCRdb copy is limited to in-frame clones, with some not included. The sample includes some 130,000 clones, around 86% seen only once; the top ten take about 6%. The germline V gene has CDR1 SGHAT and CDR2 FQNNGV. Trimming took 6 bases from V and 7 from J, leaving 9 bases between them. The CDR3 is 12 residues long. The data are from a study of T cell responses to AZD1222 COVID-19 vaccine. V gene TRBV11-2 combines with J gene TRBJ1-4; the D gene is possibly TRBD1 (6 bases). This TCR was recovered from an adult in good health. The sample consisted of peripheral blood, taken on day 0 of AZD1222 vaccination. Written as DNA, the CDR3 is TGTGCCAGCAGGAGGGGGGGTGAAAAACTGTTTTTT. Its protein product is CASRRGGEKLFF.